These 12 T cell receptor beta chains came from one sample sequenced in a study of PD-L1 blockade in urothelial cancer. Assay used: immunoSEQ multiplex PCR; TCRdb lists only in-frame clones, some missing. The repertoire consists of 70,000 or so clones, with 85% to 90% occurring once and the leading ten covering less than 4%. This material consisted of PBMCs, taken around atezolizumab (anti-PD-L1) treatment. The receptors shown here come from a man aged 55 to 69 with urothelial cancer.

This clone was detected only once. This chain joins TRBV6-6 and TRBJ1-1; D possibly corresponds to TRBD1 (6 bases). CDR3 length: 14 amino acids. Germline CDR1 and CDR2: MNHNY and SVGAGI (reference sequence). V gave up 6 bases and J gave up 2 bases, with 13 bases separating them. CDR3 coding DNA: TGTGCCAGCAGCCTACAGGGACATAACACTGAAGCTTTCTTT. This sequence encodes CASSLQGHNTEAFF.

The chain couples TRBV9 to TRBJ1-1; 7 nucleotides align to TRBD1. Losses at the gene ends were 5 bases for V and 1 base for J; bases not matched to a gene: 8. In germline, CDR1 is SGDLS, CDR2 YYNGEE. This CDR3 contains 15 residues. In DNA, the CDR3 is TGTGCCAGCAGTGATAGGACAGGTCCGAACACTGAAGCTTTCTTT. Translating it yields CASSDRTGPNTEAFF.

The chain joins TRBV7-8 to TRBJ1-6, with D possibly TRBD1 on 5 matching bases. Germline V CDR1 and CDR2: SGHVS, FQNEAQ. V gave up 5 bases and J gave up 7 bases, with 18 bases separating them. The CDR3 extends over 16 amino acids. Here the CDR3 reads CASSPGSGGINSPLHF. The CDR3 nucleotides read TGTGCCAGCAGCCCCGGGTCGGGGGGAATAAATTCACCCCTCCACTTT.

CDR3 protein: CASSSDTEAFF. Written as DNA, the CDR3 is TGTGCCAGCAGTTCCGACACTGAAGCTTTCTTT. The rearrangement joins TRBV6-6 to TRBJ1-1, with D unclear. CDR1 and CDR2 (germline): MNHNY, SVGAGI (reference sequence). Trimming pared 4 bases from V and 3 bases from J, leaving 3 bases between. There are 11 residues in the CDR3.

V usage is TRBV30 and J usage is TRBJ2-5; D is perhaps TRBD1 (6 bases). V was pared by 2 bases and J by 2 bases, with 12 bases between. The CDR3 extends over 14 amino acids. CDR1 and CDR2 from the germline V gene are GTSNPN and SVGIG (reference sequence). The CDR3 spells CAWSSGENQETQYF. For the CDR3, the DNA is TGTGCCTGGAGTTCAGGGGAGAATCAAGAGACCCAGTACTTC.

V is TRBV18 and J is TRBJ2-3, with D maybe TRBD2 (7 bases). This CDR3 has 16 residues. Germline V gene lookup returns CDR1 KGHSH and CDR2 LQKENI. V was cut by 1 base and J by 4 bases, with 15 bases left in between. CDR3 amino acids: CASSPRGGGAADTQYF. The CDR3 region has the DNA TGTGCCAGCTCACCACGGGGGGGCGGAGCGGCAGATACGCAGTATTTT.

This clone showed up just a few times. The gene calls are TRBV6-1 and TRBJ2-2; 9 nucleotides match TRBD2. With 6 bases clipped from V and 2 bases from J, the junction kept 4 bases outside the gene matches. The CDR3 is made up of 15 amino acids. CDR1 and CDR2 (germline): MNHNS, SASEGT. The CDR3 protein is CASRELAGNTGELFF. For the CDR3, the DNA is TGTGCCAGCAGGGAACTAGCGGGCAACACCGGGGAGCTGTTTTTT.

This clone was detected a few times. The chain is built from TRBV11-2 and TRBJ2-3; 9 nucleotides agree with TRBD2. The CDR3 extends over 15 amino acids. Germline V gene data show CDR1 as SGHAT and CDR2 as FQNNGV. J was trimmed by 4 bases and V by 5 bases; bases with no gene match: 7. CDR3 region: CASSPSGDTSDTQYF. The CDR3 bases are TGTGCCAGCAGCCCTAGCGGGGACACCTCAGATACGCAGTATTTT. The whole variable domain, filled in from reference TRBV11-2 and TRBJ2-3, reads EAGVAQSPRYKIIEKRQSVAFWCNPISGHATLYWYQQILGQGPKLLIQFQNNGVVDDSQLPKDRFSAERLKGVDSTLKIQPAKLEDSAVYLCASSPSGDTSDTQYFGPGTRLTVL.

The J gene is TRBJ2-7, the V gene TRBV7-2; 9 bases are shared with TRBD2. Germline V lookup: CDR1 SGHTA, CDR2 FQGNSA. This CDR3 spans 14 amino acids. Unmatched junction bases numbered 3, after V lost 5 bases and J lost 1 base. The CDR3: CASSRTSESYEQYF. In DNA, the CDR3 is TGTGCCAGCAGCCGGACTAGCGAGTCCTACGAGCAGTACTTC.

This chain joins TRBV6-5 and TRBJ2-7, with no clear D. V shed 4 bases and J shed 3 bases, with 10 bases lying between them. Per the germline V gene, CDR1 is MNHEY and CDR2 is SVGAGI. This CDR3 comprises 13 residues. The DNA for the CDR3 is TGTGCCAGCAGTTTGAGACACAGCTACGAGCAGTACTTC. It codes for CASSLRHSYEQYF.

The rearrangement joins TRBV7-8 to TRBJ2-5, with 11 nucleotides matching TRBD1. CDR1 SGHVS and CDR2 FQNEAQ come from the germline V gene. This CDR3 contains 17 residues. Germline trimming cut 1 base from V and 5 bases from J; bases unmatched to any gene: 9. As DNA, the CDR3 is TGTGCCAGCAGCTTAGGTTCGGACAGGGGGCTCCAGGAGACCCAGTACTTC. Its protein is CASSLGSDRGLQETQYF.

V is TRBV15 and J is TRBJ2-3, with 7 bases that match TRBD1. The CDR3 spans 15 residues. The germline CDR1 and CDR2 sequences are LNHNV and YYDKDF (reference sequence). V lost 4 bases to trimming and J lost 0 bases; unmatched junction nucleotides: 4. The DNA for the CDR3 is TGTGCCACCAGCATCCGGGACAGAAGCACAGATACGCAGTATTTT. The encoded protein is CATSIRDRSTDTQYF.